This entry is about one TCR beta chain. As yet, its antigen is unknown. The data belong to a study of shared clonotypes between healthy human individuals. V was pared by 1 base and J by 6 bases, with 17 bases between. The CDR3 runs 15 residues. Germline CDR1 and CDR2: SGHDT and YYEEEE. Study-wide results and caveats: Non-shared clonotypes displayed generation probabilities falling below those of clonotypes present in all four donors. Sharing across a few donors was seen in around 5% of naive CD4 clonotypes. Genetic and exposure-history diversity was limited by the small donor number.

Produced via immunoSEQ multiplex PCR; TCRdb's table is partial and in-frame only. The table lists approximately 530,000 clones, 90% to 97% of them singletons. The receptor was isolated from a woman aged 25 to 39 in good health. V is TRBV5-6 and J is TRBJ2-7, with D possibly being TRBD1 or TRBD2 (5 bases each). The sample taken for sequencing was naive CD4+ T cells sorted from blood. The subset here: CD45RA+ positively selected. CDR3 nucleotide sequence: TGTGCCAGCAGCTTGTGGGACGGGGTTAATTCCGAGCAGTACTTC. It is translated as CASSLWDGVNSEQYF.